This is a list of T cell receptor beta chains from one sample in a study of response to subunit inactivated influenza vaccine. MiXCR was run by TCRdb on the RT-PCR reads, yielding one entry per CDR3 protein. The table has approximately 500,000 distinct CDR3 sequences, 14% seen once. Sample: PBMCs from blood, taken about 11 days after vaccination. These receptors originate from a man aged 45-60 years who received an inactivated influenza vaccine. CDR3s include the opening cysteine and the closing phenylalanine or tryptophan. A D gene is named only where the DNA matches it firmly. Some rows mark clone size as missing; the rest say once, few, many or name a class of expanded clone.

d_call j_call v_call clone_size cdr3_nt cdr3_aa
TRBD1 TRBJ2-2 TRBV24-1 . TGTGCCACCAGGGGACAGTTCACCGGGGAGCTGTTTTTT CATRGQFTGELFF
. TRBJ2-5 TRBV15 few TGTGCCACCAGCAGAGGGGGAGTCCAAGAGACCCAGTACTTC CATSRGGVQETQYF
. TRBJ1-2 TRBV10-3 few TGTGCCACTTGGCCAGGGGCGGATGGCTACACCTTC CATWPGADGYTF
TRBD1 TRBJ2-5 TRBV7-6 few TGTGCCAGCAGCTTAGCGCTAAAGGGGGACAGAAAGGATCAAGAGACCCAGTACTTC CASSLALKGDRKDQETQYF
TRBD2 TRBJ2-1 TRBV5-1 . TGCGCCAGCATGGGTGTGGCTAGCGGGGCGGGTGAGCAGTTCTTC CASMGVASGAGEQFF
. TRBJ2-7 TRBV7-8 . TGTGCCAGCAGCTTAGAAATATGGGTGAAAACTCGGGTTTTC CASSLEIWVKTRVF
. TRBJ1-5 TRBV12-3/TRBV12-4 few TGTGCCAGCAGTACAACAGCGGGAAATCAGCCCCAGCATTTT CASSTTAGNQPQHF
TRBD2 TRBJ2-1 TRBV5-1 few TGCGCCAGCAGCTCTAGCGGGGCAGACTCCTACAATGAGCAGTTCTTC CASSSSGADSYNEQFF
. TRBJ2-2 TRBV21-1 few TGTGCCAGCAGAGAACCGGGAAAAGAAGGCGGGGAGCTGTTTTTT CASREPGKEGGELFF
. TRBJ2-3 TRBV29-1 few TGCAGCGTTTCGCTGGTCATAGATACGCAGTATTTT CSVSLVIDTQYF
. TRBJ1-1 TRBV10-3 few TGTGCCATCAGTCCATCAGGGGAGAACACTGAAGCTTTCTTT CAISPSGENTEAFF
TRBD2 TRBJ2-5 TRBV20-1 . TGCAGTGCTAGCCGGCTAGCGGGAGGGCCAAGAGAGACCCAGTACTTC CSASRLAGGPRETQYF
. TRBJ2-2 TRBV5-1 many TGCGCCAGCAGCAGACTGGGACAAAACACCGGGGAGCTGTTTTTT CASSRLGQNTGELFF
. TRBJ1-2 TRBV24-1 . TGTGCCACCAACGGGAACTATGGCTACACCTTC CATNGNYGYTF
. TRBJ1-1 TRBV27 . TGTGCCAGCAGACCTGGCCTAATGAACACTGAAGCTTTCTTT CASRPGLMNTEAFF
. TRBJ2-2 TRBV12-3/TRBV12-4 . TGTGCCAGCAGTTTTCGGACAGACACCGGGGAGCTGTTTTTT CASSFRTDTGELFF
TRBD1 TRBJ2-2 TRBV24-1 . TGTGCCACCAGTGATCCCGGGACAGGGGTAGCCGGGGAGCTGTTTTTT CATSDPGTGVAGELFF
TRBD1 TRBJ2-7 TRBV29-1 few TGCAGCGTTAAGACAGGGAGAGAGACCTACGAGCAGTACTTC CSVKTGRETYEQYF
. TRBJ1-3 TRBV20-1 . TGCAGTGCTAGGTTTGGGGCCTCTGGAAACACCATATATTTT CSARFGASGNTIYF
. TRBJ2-5 TRBV20-1 . TGCAGTGCTAGAGATCATGAGGAACAAGAGACCCAGTACTTC CSARDHEEQETQYF
. TRBJ2-7 TRBV28 . TGTGCCAGCGGACACCTCTACGAGCAGTACTTC CASGHLYEQYF
. TRBJ2-5 TRBV12-3/TRBV12-4 few TGTGCCAGCAGTTTTGGGGCCCAAGAGACCCAGTACTTC CASSFGAQETQYF
. TRBJ2-5 TRBV7-2 many TGTGCCAGCAAAAAGGCAGTGTACCAAGAGACCCAGTACTTC CASKKAVYQETQYF
TRBD1 TRBJ2-2 TRBV5-4 many TGTGCCAGCAGCAGACAGGGGGCACGAGGAACCGGGGAGCTGTTTTTT CASSRQGARGTGELFF
. TRBJ2-1 TRBV5-1 . TGCGCCAGCAGCTTGAATAGTCGAGGCTACAATGAGCAGTTCTTC CASSLNSRGYNEQFF
. TRBJ1-1 TRBV7-9 . TGTGCCAGCAGCCGTCTGGAAGGGCACATGAACACTGAAGCTTTCTTT CASSRLEGHMNTEAFF
. TRBJ2-2 TRBV28 few TGTGCCAGCAGTTTAGTTTTTCGAACACTACCCGGGGAGCTGTTTTTT CASSLVFRTLPGELFF
TRBD2 TRBJ2-3 TRBV25-1 few TGTGCCAGCAGCCTACTAGCGTCCAGCACAGATACGCAGTATTTT CASSLLASSTDTQYF
. TRBJ2-2 TRBV27 few TGTGCCAGCAGTTTAGAATTAGGCGGGGAGCTGTTTTTT CASSLELGGELFF
. TRBJ1-5 TRBV6-2/TRBV6-3 few TGTGCCAGCAGAAACGGGAGAAGGGGGAGCAATCAGCCCCAGCATTTT CASRNGRRGSNQPQHF
. TRBJ2-7 TRBV18 . TGTGCCAGCTCACCATTGTTAGGTGCGGAACAGTACTTC CASSPLLGAEQYF
. TRBJ2-7 TRBV7-9 few TGTGCCAGCAGCTCCCACCGATTTAGCTCCTACGAGCAGTACTTC CASSSHRFSSYEQYF
TRBD2 TRBJ2-2 TRBV27 . TGTGCCAGCAGTACGGGACTAGCGGGAGGCGGCACCGGGGAGCTGTTTTTT CASSTGLAGGGTGELFF
. TRBJ1-1 TRBV5-1 few TGCGCCAGCAGCAAACAGGGAAGGTCGAACACTGAAGCTTTCTTT CASSKQGRSNTEAFF
. TRBJ1-2 TRBV5-1 few TGCGCCAGCAGCTTGGACGCCGGCTATGGCTACACCTTC CASSLDAGYGYTF